This TCR beta chain appears in the sequencing data of a study of cytomegalovirus exposure and HLA in healthy donors. Study-wide points: Reported performance of the classifier showed diagnosis of cytomegalovirus status with high specificity and sensitivity. The study listed under 200 cytomegalovirus-associated TCR beta chains. Subsequent analysis showed first-cohort TCR clusters tending to co-occur in about 110 validation repertoires. The dataset shows that most TCR sequences were rare, while some public TCRs occurred in many donors.

Regarding this clone: Antigen specificity is unknown.

This CDR3 is 15 amino acids long. Trimming pared 2 bases from V and 0 bases from J, leaving 10 bases between. Germline V gene data show CDR1 as ENHRY and CDR2 as SYGVKD. Clones were sequenced by immunoSEQ multiplex PCR, and TCRdb holds only the in-frame ones, with some missing. Here the sample spans about 79,000 clones, 80% to 95% being singletons. Sequences were obtained from PBMCs. The TCR originated in a woman aged 30 to 39 in good health and CMV-seronegative. The chain combines TRBV10-3 with TRBJ1-2, with D hard to call. CDR3 residues: CAISEEPSPNYGYTF. The CDR3 DNA follows: TGTGCCATCAGTGAGGAGCCTAGTCCTAACTATGGCTACACCTTC.